The 6 T cell receptor beta chains below were found in one sample sequenced in a study of blood T cell repertoires in COVID-19. Profiled with immunoSEQ multiplex PCR; TCRdb holds only in-frame clones, not every one. The data show about 380,000 clones, around 90% seen once. The source material was PBMCs or T cells enriched from blood (not recorded which). Receptors were obtained from a woman aged 18-35 years who had recovered from COVID-19.

The chain couples TRBV19 to TRBJ2-4, with D tentatively TRBD2 (7 bases). CDR1 is LNHDA and CDR2 is SQIVND in the germline V gene (reference sequence). V was trimmed by 11 bases and J by 8 bases, leaving 16 bases between them. This CDR3 spans 12 amino acids. CDR3 DNA sequence: TGTGCCGCTGGGTGGGAGGGGGACATTCAGTACTTC. Amino acid sequence: CAAGWEGDIQYF.

In the case of this clone: The identical CDR3 is also encoded by other nucleotide sequences in the sample. The V and J genes are TRBV27 and TRBJ2-7, with 9 bases that match TRBD1. V lost 3 bases and J lost 4; bases outside the gene matches: 1. CDR1 and CDR2 (germline): MNHEY, SMNVEV (reference sequence). This CDR3 has 13 amino acids. The CDR3 region has the DNA TGTGCCAGCAGTTTTGGGACAGGGTACGAGCAGTACTTC. This sequence encodes CASSFGTGYEQYF.

The chain employs TRBV10-2 and TRBJ1-5; D possibly corresponds to TRBD1 (6 bases). V was cut by 2 bases and J by 2 bases, with 13 bases left in between. There are 16 residues in the CDR3. Germline lookup yields CDR1 WSHSY and CDR2 SAAADI. CDR3 nucleotides: TGCGCCAGCAGTGAGGGGAGAAAGGGGGGCAATCAGCCCCAGCATTTT. Its translation: CASSEGRKGGNQPQHF.

The chain combines TRBV7-2 with TRBJ2-5, with 10 bases identical to TRBD1. The germline gives CDR1 SGHTA, CDR2 FQGNSA. The CDR3 is 17 amino acids. J gave up 1 base and V 3 bases, and 8 bases lay outside the gene matches. Here the CDR3 reads CASSFRDRGLGQETQYF. The CDR3 DNA follows: TGTGCCAGCAGCTTCCGGGACAGGGGACTAGGCCAAGAGACCCAGTACTTC.

This chain uses TRBV5-8 with TRBJ1-1; 9 nucleotides match TRBD1. Trimming took 3 bases from V and 10 from J; bases not matched to a gene: 1. Per germline, CDR1 SGHTS and CDR2 YDEGEE. The CDR3 loop spans 11 amino acids. The CDR3 DNA is TGTGCCAGCAGCTCGACAGGGGGAGCTTTCTTT. This encodes CASSSTGGAFF.

CDR3 in amino acids: CASSFPGADTQYF. Written as DNA, the CDR3 is TGCGCCAGCAGCTTTCCAGGGGCTGATACGCAGTATTTT. J is TRBJ2-3 and V is TRBV5-1; D is perhaps TRBD1 (6 bases). The germline CDR1 and CDR2 sequences are SGHRS and YFSETQ. The length of the CDR3 is 13 residues. The V end lost 2 bases, the J end lost 6 bases, and 10 bases lay between the germline ends.